Below, 8 T cell receptor beta chains from the same sample are listed, as sequenced in a study of cytomegalovirus exposure and HLA in healthy donors. TCRdb's copy holds only in-frame clones and misses some; the assay was immunoSEQ multiplex PCR. The table has more than 85,000 clones, about 94% seen once; the top ten hold 1.1%. Sequenced sample: PBMCs. Receptors were obtained from a woman in her thirties in good health and CMV-seropositive.

The chain couples TRBV28 to TRBJ2-5; 8 bases align to TRBD1. The CDR3 is 14 amino acids. V gave up 5 bases and J gave up 5 bases; unmatched junction bases: 7. CDR1 and CDR2 (germline): MDHEN, SYDVKM. CDR3 in amino acids: CASSTDREDETQYF. CDR3 nucleotides: TGTGCCAGCAGTACGGACAGGGAGGACGAGACCCAGTACTTC.

The chain combines TRBV7-9 with TRBJ2-1, with D possibly TRBD2 on 6 matching bases. Looked up from germline, CDR1 is SEHNR and CDR2 is FQNEAQ (reference sequence). The CDR3 consists of 14 residues. V lost 2 bases and J 8 bases, leaving 13 bases between the germline ends. The chain's CDR3 is CASSLLSSADEQFF. The CDR3 coding sequence is TGTGCCAGCAGCTTATTGTCTAGCGCGGATGAGCAGTTCTTC.

The chain joins TRBV10-3 to TRBJ2-7; tentative D call: TRBD1 (5 bases). The CDR3 length is 14 residues. Germline V gives CDR1 ENHRY, CDR2 SYGVKD. V was shortened by 2 bases and J by 4 bases, with 12 bases between the two germline ends. The DNA for the CDR3 is TGTGCCATCAGTGAGACGACCTACAGGTACGAGCAGTACTTC. As protein: CAISETTYRYEQYF.

The chain combines TRBV5-7 with TRBJ1-4, with D uncertain. TRBV5-7 counts as an open reading frame of uncertain function. The CDR3 is made up of 16 amino acids. V was shortened by 4 bases and J by 0 bases, with 13 bases between the two germline ends. The CDR3 DNA reads TGTGCCAGCAGCCTGGCCTGGGCAGCAACTAATGAAAAACTGTTTTTT. Amino acid sequence: CASSLAWAATNEKLFF.

The chain links TRBV6-1 to TRBJ1-2, with TRBD1 identical over 8 bases. Germline-derived CDR1 and CDR2 are MNHNS and SASEGT. This CDR3 has 13 residues. V shed 2 bases, J shed 4 bases, and the junction held 0 bases outside the gene matches. The CDR3 region has the DNA TGTGCCAGCAGTGAAACAGGGGGCTATGGCTACACCTTC. This translates into CASSETGGYGYTF.

The chain combines TRBV30 with TRBJ1-1; a weak D match, TRBD1 (6 bases). With 0 bases removed from V and 3 bases from J, the gap between germline ends came to 14 bases. The CDR3 is made up of 15 amino acids. CDR1 GTSNPN and CDR2 SVGIG come from the germline V gene (reference sequence). CDR3 DNA: TGTGCCTGGAGTGTAAGGGGGACCAGGGACACTGAAGCTTTCTTT. It yields the protein CAWSVRGTRDTEAFF.

The chain carries TRBV9 and TRBJ1-1; D may be TRBD1 (6 bases). The CDR3 is 15 amino acids. Germline CDR1 reads SGDLS; CDR2 reads YYNGEE. V lost 4 bases to trimming and J lost 0 bases, with 13 bases between them. CDR3: CASSLLQGLNTEAFF. CDR3 nucleotides: TGTGCCAGCAGCTTACTACAGGGACTGAACACTGAAGCTTTCTTT.

The chain uses TRBV7-8 and TRBJ2-1; 12 nucleotides match TRBD1. V dropped 5 bases and J dropped 8; count of bases not matched to a gene: 10. Germline V gives CDR1 SGHVS, CDR2 FQNEAQ. The length of the CDR3 is 16 residues. CDR3 protein: CASSHRDRGLLDEQFF. In DNA form, the CDR3 reads TGTGCCAGCAGCCATAGGGACAGGGGGCTTTTGGATGAGCAGTTCTTC. Looking up the rest from reference TRBV7-8 and TRBJ2-1 gives the full variable domain: GAGVSQSPRYKVAKRGQDVALRCDPISGHVSLFWYQQALGQGPEFLTYFQNEAQLDKSGLPSDRFFAERPEGSVSTLKIQRTQQEDSAVYLCASSHRDRGLLDEQFFGPGTRLTVL.